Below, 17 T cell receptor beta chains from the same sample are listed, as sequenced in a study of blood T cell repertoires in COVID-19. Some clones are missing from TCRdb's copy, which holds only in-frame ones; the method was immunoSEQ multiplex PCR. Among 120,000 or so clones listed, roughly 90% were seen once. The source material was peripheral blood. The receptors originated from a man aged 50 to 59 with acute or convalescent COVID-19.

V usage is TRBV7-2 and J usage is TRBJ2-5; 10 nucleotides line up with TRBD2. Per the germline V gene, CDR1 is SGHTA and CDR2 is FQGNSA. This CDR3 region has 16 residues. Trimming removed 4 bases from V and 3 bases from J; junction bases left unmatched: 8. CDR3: CASSSSPLAGEETQYF. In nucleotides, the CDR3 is TGTGCCAGCAGCTCTAGTCCGCTAGCGGGAGAAGAGACCCAGTACTTC.

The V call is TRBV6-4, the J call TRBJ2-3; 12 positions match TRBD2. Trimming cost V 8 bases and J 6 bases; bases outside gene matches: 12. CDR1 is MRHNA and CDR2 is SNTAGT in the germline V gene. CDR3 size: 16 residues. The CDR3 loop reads CASRVRLAGASDTQYF. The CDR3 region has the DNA TGTGCCAGCCGAGTTAGACTAGCGGGAGCATCTGATACGCAGTATTTT.

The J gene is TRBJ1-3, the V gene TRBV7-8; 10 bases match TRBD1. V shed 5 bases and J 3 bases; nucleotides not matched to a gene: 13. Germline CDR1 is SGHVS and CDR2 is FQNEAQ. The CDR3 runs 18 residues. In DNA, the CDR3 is TGTGCCAGCAGCGTACTACCCGCGGGACAGGGGATTGGAAACACCATATATTTT. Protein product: CASSVLPAGQGIGNTIYF.

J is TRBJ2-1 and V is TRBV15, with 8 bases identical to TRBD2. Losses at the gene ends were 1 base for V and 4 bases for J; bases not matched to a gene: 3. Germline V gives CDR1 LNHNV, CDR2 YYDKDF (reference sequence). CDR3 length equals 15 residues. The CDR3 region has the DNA TGTGCCACCAGCAGAGTCACTAGCGGTTACAATGAGCAGTTCTTC. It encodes CATSRVTSGYNEQFF. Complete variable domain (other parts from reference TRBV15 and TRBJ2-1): DAMVIQNPRYQVTQFGKPVTLSCSQTLNHNVMYWYQQKSSQAPKLLFHYYDKDFNNEADTPDNFQSRRPNTSFCFLDIRSPGLGDTAMYLCATSRVTSGYNEQFFGPGTRLTVL.

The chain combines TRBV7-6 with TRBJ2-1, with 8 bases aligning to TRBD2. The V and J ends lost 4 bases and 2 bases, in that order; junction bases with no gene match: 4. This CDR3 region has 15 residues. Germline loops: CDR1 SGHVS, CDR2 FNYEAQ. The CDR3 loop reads CASSSSGGPYNEQFF. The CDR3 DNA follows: TGTGCCAGCAGCTCAAGCGGGGGACCCTACAATGAGCAGTTCTTC.

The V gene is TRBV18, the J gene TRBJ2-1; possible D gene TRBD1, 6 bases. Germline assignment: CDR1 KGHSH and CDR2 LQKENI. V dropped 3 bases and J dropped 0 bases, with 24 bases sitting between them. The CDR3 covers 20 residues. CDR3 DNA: TGTGCCAGCTCACCCCAATTTCGCCAGGGGTCCTGGGGCTCCTACAATGAGCAGTTCTTC. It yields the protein CASSPQFRQGSWGSYNEQFF.

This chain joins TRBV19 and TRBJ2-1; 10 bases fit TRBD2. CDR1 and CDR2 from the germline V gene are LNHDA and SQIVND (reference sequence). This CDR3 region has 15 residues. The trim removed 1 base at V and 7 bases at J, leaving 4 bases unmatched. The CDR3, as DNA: TGTGCCAGTAGTATAGTGTTTAGCGGGAGGAATGAGCAGTTCTTC. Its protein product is CASSIVFSGRNEQFF.

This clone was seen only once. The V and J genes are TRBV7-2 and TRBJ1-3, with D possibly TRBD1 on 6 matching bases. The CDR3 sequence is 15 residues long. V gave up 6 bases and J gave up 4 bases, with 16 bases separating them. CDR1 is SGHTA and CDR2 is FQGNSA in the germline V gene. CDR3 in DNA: TGTGCCAGCAGTGAACAAGGGGGGGTCGGAAACACCATATATTTT. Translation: CASSEQGGVGNTIYF.

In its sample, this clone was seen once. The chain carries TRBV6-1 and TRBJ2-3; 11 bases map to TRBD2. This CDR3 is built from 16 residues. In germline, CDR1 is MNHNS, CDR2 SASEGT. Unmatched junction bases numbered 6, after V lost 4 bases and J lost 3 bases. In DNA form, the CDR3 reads TGTGCCAGCAGTGGACCAATAGCGGGAGGGACAGATACGCAGTATTTT. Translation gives CASSGPIAGGTDTQYF.

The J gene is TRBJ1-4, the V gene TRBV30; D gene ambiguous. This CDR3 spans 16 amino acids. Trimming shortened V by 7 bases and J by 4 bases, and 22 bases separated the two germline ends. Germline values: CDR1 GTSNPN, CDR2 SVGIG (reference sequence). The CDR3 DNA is TGTGCCTTGCAAGACCCCTTGGCAGGCCTTAATGAAAAACTGTTTTTT. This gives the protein CALQDPLAGLNEKLFF.

The CDR3 DNA sequence: TGTGCCAGTAGCCATCGGGTGGGGGCGGATTCCTACGAGCAGTACTTC. Translating it yields CASSHRVGADSYEQYF. The chain couples TRBV19 to TRBJ2-7; D perhaps matches TRBD1 (6 bases). This CDR3 spans 16 amino acids. Trimming took 6 bases from V and 1 from J, leaving 19 bases between them. Germline CDR1 is LNHDA and CDR2 is SQIVND (reference sequence). Full variable domain (missing parts from reference TRBV19 and TRBJ2-7): DGGITQSPKYLFRKEGQNVTLSCEQNLNHDAMYWYRQDPGQGLRLIYYSQIVNDFQKGDIAEGYSVSREKKESFPLTVTSAQKNPTAFYLCASSHRVGADSYEQYFGPGTRLTVT.

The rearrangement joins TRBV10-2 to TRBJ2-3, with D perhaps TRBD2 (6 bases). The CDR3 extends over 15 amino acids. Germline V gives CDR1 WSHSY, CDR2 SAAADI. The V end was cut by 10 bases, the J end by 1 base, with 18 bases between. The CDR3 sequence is CATSLRDSRTDTQYF. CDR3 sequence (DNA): TGCGCCACCTCGCTCCGGGACTCCCGCACAGATACGCAGTATTTT.

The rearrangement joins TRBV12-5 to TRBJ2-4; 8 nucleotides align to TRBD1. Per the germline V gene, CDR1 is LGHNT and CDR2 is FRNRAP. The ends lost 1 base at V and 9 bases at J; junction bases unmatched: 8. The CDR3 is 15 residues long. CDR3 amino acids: CASGLAGRGLVIQYF. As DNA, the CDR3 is TGTGCTAGTGGTTTGGCGGGCAGGGGGCTAGTCATTCAGTACTTC.

CDR3 loop: CAISTASGTISTDTQYF. DNA of the CDR3: TGTGCCATCAGTACGGCTAGCGGAACAATAAGCACAGATACGCAGTATTTT. The chain carries TRBV10-3 and TRBJ2-3, with 7 bases lining up with TRBD2. This CDR3 spans 17 amino acids. CDR1 ENHRY and CDR2 SYGVKD come from the germline V gene. The ends lost 5 bases at V and 0 bases at J; junction bases unmatched: 11.

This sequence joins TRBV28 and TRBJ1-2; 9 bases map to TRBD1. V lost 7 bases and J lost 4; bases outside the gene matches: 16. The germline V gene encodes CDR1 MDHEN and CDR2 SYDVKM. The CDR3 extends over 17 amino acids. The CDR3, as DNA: TGTGCCAGCATGCGGTACGGGACAGGGAGGATTAGCTATGGCTACACCTTC. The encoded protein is CASMRYGTGRISYGYTF.

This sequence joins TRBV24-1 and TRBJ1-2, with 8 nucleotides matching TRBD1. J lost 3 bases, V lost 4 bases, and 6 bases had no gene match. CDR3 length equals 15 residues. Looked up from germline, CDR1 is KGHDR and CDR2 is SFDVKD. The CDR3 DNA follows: TGTGCCACCAGTGACGATACAGGGGGGTACTATGGCTACACCTTC. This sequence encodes CATSDDTGGYYGYTF.

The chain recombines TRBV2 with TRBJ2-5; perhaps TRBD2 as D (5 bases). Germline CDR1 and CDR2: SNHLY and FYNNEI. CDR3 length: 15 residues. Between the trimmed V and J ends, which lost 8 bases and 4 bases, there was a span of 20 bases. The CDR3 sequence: CASRNRRAGGETQYF. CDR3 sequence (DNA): TGTGCCAGCCGCAACCGGCGGGCCGGAGGAGAGACCCAGTACTTC.